This T cell receptor beta chain was identified in a study of CD8 T cells in Susac syndrome. Study-wide findings and caveats: The relatively small number of individuals in the TCR sequencing and HLA analysis was acknowledged by the study.

With random hexamers, reverse transcription was performed on about 0.5 to 1 ug of RNA. TCRdb used MiXCR to reprocess the immunoSEQ multiplex PCR reads, holding one entry per CDR3 protein. In the table there are around 90,000 distinct CDR3 sequences, approximately 96% of which are singletons. In regard to this clonotype: Its antigen is as yet unknown.

The ends were cut back, 3 bases at V and 8 bases at J, with 7 bases in the middle. The CDR3 has 11 residues. Germline V gives CDR1 MNHEY, CDR2 SVGEGT. Sequences were obtained from CD8+ T cells from PBMCs. The gene calls are TRBV6-2 or TRBV6-3 and TRBJ1-2; D is ambiguous. The clonotype comes from a human donor with Susac syndrome. Here the CDR3 DNA reads TGTGCCAGCAGTTATGGATCCGGCTACACCTTC. Amino acids: CASSYGSGYTF.